The 13 T cell receptor beta chains reported below all come from one sample, sequenced in a study of T cell changes during pregnancy in multiple sclerosis. Libraries were prepared by immunoSEQ multiplex PCR; TCRdb keeps only in-frame clonotypes and omits some of them. The repertoire includes 60,000 to 70,000 clones, 90% to 95% of them detected once, and 2.2% sits in the top ten. This sample comprised peripheral blood, obtained in the third trimester of pregnancy. The source of these receptors is a female donor in good health, enrolled as a control in a pregnancy study.

V is TRBV19 and J is TRBJ2-7, with 9 positions matching TRBD2. Trimming cost V 3 bases and J 3 bases; bases outside gene matches: 3. This CDR3 region has 14 residues. The germline V gene has CDR1 LNHDA and CDR2 SQIVND (reference sequence). In DNA form, the CDR3 reads TGTGCCAGTAGTATTCGAGCGGGAGGCTACGAGCAGTACTTC. It codes for CASSIRAGGYEQYF.

V and J are TRBV7-2 and TRBJ2-5, with D hard to call. Trimming took off 1 base at V and 2 bases at J, with 5 bases between the two ends. Per the germline V gene, CDR1 is SGHTA and CDR2 is FQGNSA. This CDR3 has 13 residues. The CDR3 coding sequence is TGTGCCAGCAGCTTAGTACAACAAGAGACCCAGTACTTC. It yields the protein CASSLVQQETQYF.

The J gene is TRBJ1-2, the V gene TRBV10-3; tentative D call: TRBD1 (5 bases). Per the germline V gene, CDR1 is ENHRY and CDR2 is SYGVKD. V was shortened by 0 bases and J by 7 bases, with 9 bases between the two germline ends. The length of the CDR3 is 13 residues. The CDR3 DNA reads as TGTGCCATCAGTGAGTCGGGCAGGGCTGGCTACACCTTC. It specifies CAISESGRAGYTF.

The V gene is TRBV18, the J gene TRBJ2-4; weak D call: TRBD1 (6 bases). Germline V gene sequence: CDR1 KGHSH, CDR2 LQKENI. The CDR3 consists of 16 residues. V lost 0 bases and J lost 8, with 17 bases in between. DNA for the CDR3: TGTGCCAGCTCACCACCGGCTACAGGGAGAGGTGACATTCAGTACTTC. Its protein is CASSPPATGRGDIQYF. The full variable domain, its missing parts supplied by reference TRBV18 and TRBJ2-4, is NAGVMQNPRHLVRRRGQEARLRCSPMKGHSHVYWYRQLPEEGLKFMVYLQKENIIDESGMPKERFSAEFPKEGPSILRIQQVVRGDSAAYFCASSPPATGRGDIQYFGAGTRLSVL.

The J gene is TRBJ2-1, the V gene TRBV25-1, with D perhaps matching TRBD2 (6 bases). CDR1 and CDR2 (germline): MGHDK, SYGVNS. This CDR3 is 15 amino acids long. Trimming removed 2 bases at V and 0 bases at J, with 8 bases between. The CDR3 loop is CASSEAGSSYNEQFF. For the CDR3, the DNA is TGTGCCAGCAGTGAAGCGGGGAGCTCCTACAATGAGCAGTTCTTC.

The V and J genes are TRBV28 and TRBJ1-2, with D possibly TRBD1 on 5 matching bases. This CDR3 spans 14 amino acids. V lost 2 bases to trimming and J lost 2 bases, with 9 bases between them. The germline V gene encodes CDR1 MDHEN and CDR2 SYDVKM. Written as DNA, the CDR3 is TGTGCCAGCAGTTTAATTGCAGGGAACTATGGCTACACCTTC. It codes for CASSLIAGNYGYTF.

This chain connects TRBV7-2 to TRBJ1-1; D is undetermined. The CDR3 runs 13 residues. V lost 1 base and J 7 bases, leaving 10 bases between the germline ends. Looked up from germline, CDR1 is SGHTA and CDR2 is FQGNSA. The CDR3 bases are TGTGCCAGCAGCTTAGTCGATTGGCTTGAAGCTTTCTTT. Protein: CASSLVDWLEAFF.

CDR3 amino acids: CASSLDGTRGSQYF. CDR3 DNA sequence: TGCGCCAGCAGCTTGGACGGGACTAGAGGATCGCAGTATTTT. The chain is built from TRBV5-1 and TRBJ2-3; TRBD2 agrees at 8 bases. CDR1 SGHRS and CDR2 YFSETQ come from the germline V gene. Trimming removed 0 bases from V and 10 bases from J; junction bases left unmatched: 7. The CDR3 consists of 14 residues.

The V and J genes are TRBV20-1 and TRBJ2-5, with D possibly being TRBD2 (6 bases). With 2 bases removed from V and 7 bases from J, the gap between germline ends came to 8 bases. The germline CDR1 and CDR2 sequences are DFQATT and SNEGSKA (reference sequence). The CDR3 is 11 residues long. The CDR3 sequence is CSARQAGTQYF. CDR3 nucleotides: TGCAGTGCTAGACAAGCGGGGACCCAGTACTTC.

The gene calls are TRBV5-1 and TRBJ1-5, with 12 bases aligning to TRBD1. The CDR3 length is 15 residues. The germline CDR1 and CDR2 sequences are SGHRS and YFSETQ. J gave up 5 bases and V 5 bases, and 5 bases lay outside the gene matches. CDR3 sequence: CASSLGTGGDQPQHF. CDR3 bases: TGCGCCAGCAGTCTCGGGACAGGGGGCGATCAGCCCCAGCATTTT.

The V gene is TRBV19, the J gene TRBJ2-3; perhaps TRBD1 as D (5 bases). Trimming removed 4 bases at V and 0 bases at J, with 11 bases between. The length of the CDR3 is 15 residues. From germline, CDR1 is LNHDA and CDR2 SQIVND (reference sequence). The CDR3 here is CASSKQDYSTDTQYF. The CDR3 region has the DNA TGTGCCAGTAGTAAACAGGATTATAGCACAGATACGCAGTATTTT.

The rearrangement uses TRBV29-1 and TRBJ1-4, with 9 positions matching TRBD1. Judging by the DNA end, TRBJ2-2 fits better; the J call may be wrong. The length of the CDR3 is 14 residues. The germline gives CDR1 SQVTM, CDR2 ANQGSEA. CDR3 DNA sequence: TGCAGCATCCGACAGGGGGTCGGGAATGGGGAGCTGTTTTTT. Translated: CSIRQGVGNGELFF.

The gene calls are TRBV21-1 and TRBJ2-7; no DNA check was done on the table's D call, TRBD2. TRBV21-1 is a pseudogene locus. This CDR3 is 14 amino acids long. Here the CDR3 DNA reads TGTGCCAGCAGCAAAGCTAGCGCGTCCTACGAGCAGTACTTC. As protein: CASSKASASYEQYF.